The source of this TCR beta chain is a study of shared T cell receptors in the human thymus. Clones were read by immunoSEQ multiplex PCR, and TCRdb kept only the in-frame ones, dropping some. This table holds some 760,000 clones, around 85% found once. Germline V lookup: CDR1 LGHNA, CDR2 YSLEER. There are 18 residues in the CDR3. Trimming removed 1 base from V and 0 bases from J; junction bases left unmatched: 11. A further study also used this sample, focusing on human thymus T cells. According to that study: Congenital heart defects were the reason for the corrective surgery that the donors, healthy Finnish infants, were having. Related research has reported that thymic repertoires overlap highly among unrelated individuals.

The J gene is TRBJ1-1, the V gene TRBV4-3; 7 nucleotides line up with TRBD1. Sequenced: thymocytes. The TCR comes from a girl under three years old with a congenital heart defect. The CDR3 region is CASSQVRQGQSMNTEAFF. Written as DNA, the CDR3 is TGCGCCAGCAGCCAAGTCAGACAGGGCCAGAGTATGAACACTGAAGCTTTCTTT.